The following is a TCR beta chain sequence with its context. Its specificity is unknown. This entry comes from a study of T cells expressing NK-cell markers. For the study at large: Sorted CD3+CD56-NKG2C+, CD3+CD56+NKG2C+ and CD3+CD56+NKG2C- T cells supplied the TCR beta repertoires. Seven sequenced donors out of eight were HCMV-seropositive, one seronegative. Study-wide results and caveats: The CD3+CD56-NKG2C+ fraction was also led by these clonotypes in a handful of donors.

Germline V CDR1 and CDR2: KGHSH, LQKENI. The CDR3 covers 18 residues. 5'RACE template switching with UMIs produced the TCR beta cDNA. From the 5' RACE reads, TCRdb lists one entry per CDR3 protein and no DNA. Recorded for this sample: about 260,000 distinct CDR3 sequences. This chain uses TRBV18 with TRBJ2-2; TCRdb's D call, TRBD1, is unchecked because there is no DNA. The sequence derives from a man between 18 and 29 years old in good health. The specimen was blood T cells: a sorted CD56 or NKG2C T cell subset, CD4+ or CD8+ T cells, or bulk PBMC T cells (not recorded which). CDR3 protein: CASSPESVSLLNTGELFF. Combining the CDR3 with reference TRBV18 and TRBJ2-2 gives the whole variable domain NAGVMQNPRHLVRRRGQEARLRCSPMKGHSHVYWYRQLPEEGLKFMVYLQKENIIDESGMPKERFSAEFPKEGPSILRIQQVVRGDSAAYFCASSPESVSLLNTGELFFGEGSRLTVL.